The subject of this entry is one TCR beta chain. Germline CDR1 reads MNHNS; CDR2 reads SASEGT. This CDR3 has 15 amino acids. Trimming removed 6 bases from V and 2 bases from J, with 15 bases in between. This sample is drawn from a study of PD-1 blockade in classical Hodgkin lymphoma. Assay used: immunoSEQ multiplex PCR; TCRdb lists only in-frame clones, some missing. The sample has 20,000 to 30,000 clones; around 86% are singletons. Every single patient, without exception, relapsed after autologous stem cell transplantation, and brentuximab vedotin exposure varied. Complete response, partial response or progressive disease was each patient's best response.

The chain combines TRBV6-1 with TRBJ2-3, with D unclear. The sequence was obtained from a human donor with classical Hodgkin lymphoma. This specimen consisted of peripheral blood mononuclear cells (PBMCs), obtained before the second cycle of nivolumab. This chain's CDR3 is CASSKDTLATDTQYF. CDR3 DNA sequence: TGTGCCAGCAGCAAAGACACCCTGGCCACAGATACGCAGTATTTT.